This paragraph covers one T cell receptor beta chain sequence. The antigen is not known. Data came from immunoSEQ multiplex PCR; TCRdb stores just in-frame clones and leaves some out. The profile covers approximately 17,000 clones, with 75% to 85% appearing a single time and around 3.8% taken by the ten largest. This entry is derived from a study of graft-versus-host responses after intestinal transplantation. For the study at large: All recipients were given anti-thymocyte globulin induction, and tacrolimus and steroids were then administered for around three years.

There are 13 residues in the CDR3. The germline gives CDR1 MNHNS, CDR2 SASEGT. Between the trimmed V and J ends, which lost 1 base and 4 bases, there was a span of 7 bases. Lamina propria and intraepithelial lymphocytes were released by processing graft tissue. Points from the study as a whole: Allografts from individuals with graft-donor T cell macrochimerism displayed high graft-versus-host to host-versus-graft clonal ratios.

This chain uses TRBV6-1 with TRBJ2-5; D unresolved. The sample was ileum tissue, taken about 80 weeks after intestinal transplantation. The clonotype originates from a human patient who received an intestinal transplant, so some T cells may come from the graft donor. CDR3 loop: CASSEVRRETQYF. In DNA form, the CDR3 reads TGTGCCAGCAGTGAAGTGAGGCGAGAGACCCAGTACTTC.